These 22 T cell receptor beta chains were sequenced from one sample in a study of OX40 agonist ivuxolimab in advanced cancers. The protocol was immunoSEQ multiplex PCR, while the TCRdb copy is restricted to in-frame clones and leaves out a portion. The sample holds roughly 17,000 clones, approximately 76% seen once. The sample consisted of CD4+ or CD8+ T cells sorted from blood, taken in a trial of the OX40 agonist ivuxolimab. These receptors were obtained from an adult with an advanced solid tumor such as melanoma, head and neck, liver or kidney cancer.

As to this clone: Since a much larger clone is just one base distant, this may be a read error. The J gene is TRBJ2-1, the V gene TRBV7-9; perhaps TRBD1 as D (6 bases). CDR1 and CDR2 (germline): SEHNR, FQNEAQ (reference sequence). V lost 5 bases and J lost 2, with 10 bases in between. The CDR3 is 14 residues long. Here the CDR3 DNA reads TGTGCCAGCAGCACAGGACAGACCTACAATGAGCAGTTCTTC. Protein sequence: CASSTGQTYNEQFF.

V usage is TRBV27 and J usage is TRBJ2-1, with D possibly matching TRBD2 (6 bases). The CDR3 covers 14 residues. CDR1 is MNHEY, CDR2 SMNVEV, per germline (reference sequence). Trimming shortened V by 9 bases and J by 3 bases, and 15 bases separated the two germline ends. Here the CDR3 DNA reads TGTGCCAGTTTCGGCGGGGTCAACTACAATGAGCAGTTCTTC. Protein product: CASFGGVNYNEQFF.

This chain joins TRBV9 and TRBJ2-3; no clear D. Trimming shortened V by 4 bases and J by 0 bases, and 3 bases separated the two germline ends. CDR1 is SGDLS, CDR2 YYNGEE, per germline. The length of the CDR3 is 12 residues. The CDR3 bases are TGTGCCAGCAGCCCGAGCACAGATACGCAGTATTTT. Its protein is CASSPSTDTQYF.

This chain links TRBV5-5 with TRBJ2-7; 12 bases fit TRBD2. The length of the CDR3 is 15 residues. Germline CDR1 and CDR2: SGHKS and YYEKEE (reference sequence). The J segment lost 3 bases and the V segment lost 4 bases, leaving 5 bases of the junction unmatched. CDR3 sequence: CASSAKGLAGYEQYF. The CDR3 DNA reads as TGTGCCAGCAGCGCGAAGGGACTAGCGGGCTACGAGCAGTACTTC.

This clone was seen at least ten times. The V and J genes are TRBV11-2 and TRBJ1-2; D uncertain. The CDR3 runs 19 residues. V was trimmed by 5 bases and J by 8 bases, leaving 33 bases between them. CDR1 and CDR2 (germline): SGHAT, FQNNGV. The CDR3 region is CASSNSPPVPKDPRLGYTF. The CDR3 DNA reads as TGTGCCAGCAGCAATAGTCCTCCAGTCCCTAAGGATCCCCGTTTGGGCTACACCTTC.

The chain employs TRBV7-9 and TRBJ2-6; 7 bases align to TRBD1. The CDR3 is 16 residues long. Trimming at V came to 4 bases and at J to 4 bases, leaving 7 bases not matched to a gene. Germline CDR1 reads SEHNR; CDR2 reads FQNEAQ (reference sequence). CDR3 in amino acids: CASSSLQGPGANVLTF. The CDR3 bases are TGTGCCAGCAGCTCGCTACAGGGGCCCGGGGCCAACGTCCTGACTTTC.

This clone came up a few times. The chain joins TRBV7-8 to TRBJ1-2; weak D call: TRBD1 (5 bases). This CDR3 is built from 16 residues. V lost 5 bases, J lost 3 bases, and 19 bases lay in between. CDR1 is SGHVS, CDR2 FQNEAQ, per germline. The DNA of the CDR3 is TGTGCCAGCAGCCTAACTCCGATGAGGGGCTACTATGGCTACACCTTC. Its protein product is CASSLTPMRGYYGYTF.

There are a few counts of this clone. The gene calls are TRBV4-1 and TRBJ1-1, with 7 bases identical to TRBD1. V lost 7 bases to trimming and J lost 0 bases; unmatched junction nucleotides: 14. Looked up from germline, CDR1 is MGHRA and CDR2 is YSYEKL. The CDR3 is made up of 17 amino acids. CDR3 coding DNA: TGCGCCAGCACAAAGTTGGGAACAGGGGACCTGAACACTGAAGCTTTCTTT. This gives the protein CASTKLGTGDLNTEAFF.

This clone was seen only once. V is TRBV7-8 and J is TRBJ2-1; perhaps TRBD2 as D (5 bases). The CDR3 length is 14 residues. Germline loops: CDR1 SGHVS, CDR2 FQNEAQ. Trimming stripped 0 bases from V and 10 bases from J, with 13 bases between. CDR3: CASSLASRDSEQFF. CDR3 DNA: TGTGCCAGCAGCTTAGCGAGCCGGGATTCCGAGCAGTTCTTC.

The gene calls are TRBV7-9 and TRBJ2-5, with unresolved D. Germline CDR1 reads SEHNR; CDR2 reads FQNEAQ (reference sequence). The length of the CDR3 is 13 residues. Trimming pared 5 bases from V and 4 bases from J, leaving 11 bases between. The CDR3, as DNA: TGTGCCAGCAGCCCGGGCCACCCAGAGACCCAGTACTTC. This translates into CASSPGHPETQYF.

The chain recombines TRBV19 with TRBJ1-1; maybe TRBD1 (6 bases). Germline assignment: CDR1 LNHDA and CDR2 SQIVND (reference sequence). The V end lost 4 bases, the J end lost 5 bases, and 11 bases lay between the germline ends. The CDR3 runs to 13 residues. The CDR3 protein is CASSTDSRTEAFF. The CDR3 bases are TGTGCCAGTAGTACGGACAGTCGGACTGAAGCTTTCTTT.

This clone was detected only a few times. V is TRBV9 and J is TRBJ2-1; TRBD2 aligns across 7 bases. Germline-derived CDR1 and CDR2 are SGDLS and YYNGEE. V lost 4 bases, J lost 5 bases, and 9 bases stayed unmatched. The CDR3 loop spans 15 amino acids. The CDR3 sequence: CASSQSGGNNNEQFF. The CDR3 bases are TGTGCCAGCAGCCAATCCGGGGGGAATAACAATGAGCAGTTCTTC.

By proportion, this clone is medium-sized (0.01 to 0.1%). The chain links TRBV6-4 to TRBJ2-2; no firm D call. The CDR3 sequence is 13 residues long. Germline values: CDR1 MRHNA, CDR2 SNTAGT. Trimming stripped 2 bases from V and 3 bases from J, with 4 bases between. The chain's CDR3 is CASSDRDTGELFF. The CDR3 DNA reads as TGTGCCAGCAGTGACAGGGACACCGGGGAGCTGTTTTTT.

The gene calls are TRBV4-3 and TRBJ1-1; weak D call: TRBD1 (5 bases). The CDR3 spans 15 residues. Germline V gives CDR1 LGHNA, CDR2 YSLEER. V lost 0 bases to trimming and J lost 1 base, with 9 bases between them. CDR3 sequence: CASSQDSQGNTEAFF. As DNA, the CDR3 is TGCGCCAGCAGCCAAGATAGTCAGGGGAACACTGAAGCTTTCTTT.

This chain connects TRBV27 to TRBJ1-2, with D possibly matching TRBD1 (5 bases). The CDR3 is made up of 14 amino acids. Germline CDR1 MNHEY, CDR2 SMNVEV (reference sequence). Trimming cost V 6 bases and J 4 bases, with 15 bases left between them. CDR3 DNA: TGTGCCAGCAGCTCATCCGGGACCATCTATGGCTACACCTTC. Its protein product is CASSSSGTIYGYTF.

By its share, this clone is medium-sized. CDR3 sequence: CASSEAIGGGGTDTQYF. DNA for the CDR3: TGTGCCAGCAGTGAAGCGATAGGAGGGGGCGGCACAGATACGCAGTATTTT. The chain employs TRBV6-1 and TRBJ2-3, with D perhaps TRBD1 (7 bases). The V gene's germline CDR1 is MNHNS and CDR2 SASEGT. The V end was cut by 0 bases, the J end by 1 base, with 14 bases between. The CDR3 is 17 residues long.

The CDR3 region is CASSGTGGLNYGYTF. CDR3 nucleotides: TGTGCCAGCAGCGGGACAGGGGGCTTGAACTATGGCTACACCTTC. This chain links TRBV9 with TRBJ1-2, with TRBD1 identical over 11 bases. The V gene end was trimmed by 3 bases and the J gene end by 2 bases; junction bases not matched to a gene: 3. CDR1 and CDR2 from the germline V gene are SGDLS and YYNGEE. The CDR3 is made up of 15 amino acids.

This clone was seen a handful of times. V is TRBV4-2 and J is TRBJ1-6; tentative D call: TRBD1 (6 bases). The CDR3 is made up of 13 amino acids. V dropped 1 base and J dropped 14 bases, with 12 bases sitting between them. The germline V gene encodes CDR1 LGHNA and CDR2 YNFKEQ. The CDR3 loop reads CASSQGDTPSLHF. The CDR3 DNA reads as TGTGCCAGCAGCCAAGGGGACACGCCGTCCCTCCACTTT.

Comments on this clone: The junction departs from the called germline gene at one end, perhaps through a read error. This chain uses TRBV5-6 with TRBJ2-7, with a possible D match to TRBD1 (7 bases). Germline CDR1 and CDR2: SGHDT and YYEEEE. The CDR3 consists of 14 residues. CDR3 nucleotides: TGTGCCAGCAGTTTGGCGGGACAGATCTACGAGCAGTACTTC. Its translation is CASSLAGQIYEQYF.

On this clone itself: One end of the junction is discordant with germline, which a read error may explain. The rearrangement links TRBV7-9 to TRBJ2-7; D not resolved. The CDR3 totals 13 residues. Germline CDR1 reads SEHNR; CDR2 reads FQNEAQ (reference sequence). The CDR3 sequence: CASSSPMGYEQYF. The CDR3 DNA is TGTGCCAGCAGCTCCCCAATGGGTTACGAACAGTACTTC.

A few counts support this clone. The V gene is TRBV7-9, the J gene TRBJ1-2; TRBD1 agrees at 10 bases. V shed 5 bases, J shed 8 bases, and the junction held 11 bases outside the gene matches. The germline V gene encodes CDR1 SEHNR and CDR2 FQNEAQ (reference sequence). The CDR3 consists of 15 residues. In DNA, the CDR3 is TGTGCCAGCAGCGGCCGGGACAGGGGCGCTTGGGGCTACACCTTC. Its translation is CASSGRDRGAWGYTF. The full variable domain, in which reference TRBV7-9 and TRBJ1-2 provide the parts outside the CDR3, is DTGVSQNPRHKITKRGQNVTFRCDPISEHNRLYWYRQTLGQGPEFLTYFQNEAQLEKSRLLSDRFSAERPKGSFSTLEIQRTEQGDSAMYLCASSGRDRGAWGYTFGSGTRLTVV.

The chain couples TRBV21-1 to TRBJ2-1; the D call in the table, TRBD1, was not verified against the DNA. TRBV21-1 has pseudogene status. This CDR3 is built from 15 residues. The CDR3 region is CASSSYRASYNEQFF. Here the CDR3 DNA reads TGTGCCAGCAGCTCTTACAGGGCATCCTACAATGAGCAGTTCTTC.